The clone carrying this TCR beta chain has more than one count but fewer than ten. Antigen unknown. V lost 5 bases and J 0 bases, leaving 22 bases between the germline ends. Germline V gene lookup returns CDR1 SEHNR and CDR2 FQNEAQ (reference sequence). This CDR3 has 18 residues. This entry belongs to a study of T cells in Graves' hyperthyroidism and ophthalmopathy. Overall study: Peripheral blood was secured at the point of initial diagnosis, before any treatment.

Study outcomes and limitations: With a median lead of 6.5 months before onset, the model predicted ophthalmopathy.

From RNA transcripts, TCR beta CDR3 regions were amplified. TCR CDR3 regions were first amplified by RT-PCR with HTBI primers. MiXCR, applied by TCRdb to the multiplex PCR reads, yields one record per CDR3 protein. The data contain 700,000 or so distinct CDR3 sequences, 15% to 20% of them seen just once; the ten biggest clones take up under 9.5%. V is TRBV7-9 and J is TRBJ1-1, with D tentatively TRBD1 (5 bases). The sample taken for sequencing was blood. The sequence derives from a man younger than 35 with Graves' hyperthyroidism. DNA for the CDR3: TGTGCCAGCAGCGATCACCCGGAACAGACAGACATGAACACTGAAGCTTTCTTT. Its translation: CASSDHPEQTDMNTEAFF.